The present T cell receptor beta chain was sequenced within a study of tumour-infiltrating T cells in Burkitt lymphoma. Germline values: CDR1 LGHNA, CDR2 YSLEER. The V and J ends lost 0 bases and 4 bases respectively, with 9 bases between them. The CDR3 is 14 amino acids. Method: immunoSEQ multiplex PCR; TCRdb's copy keeps in-frame clones and lacks some. The sample includes about 720 clones, approximately 95% of them seen just once. V gene TRBV4-3 combines with J gene TRBJ1-1, with TRBD1 as a possible D gene (5 bases). Sequencing used tumor tissue. The source of this sequence is a human donor with Burkitt lymphoma. The CDR3 loop is CASSQDRRGTEAFF. CDR3 nucleotide sequence: TGCGCCAGCAGCCAAGATAGGAGGGGCACTGAAGCTTTCTTT.